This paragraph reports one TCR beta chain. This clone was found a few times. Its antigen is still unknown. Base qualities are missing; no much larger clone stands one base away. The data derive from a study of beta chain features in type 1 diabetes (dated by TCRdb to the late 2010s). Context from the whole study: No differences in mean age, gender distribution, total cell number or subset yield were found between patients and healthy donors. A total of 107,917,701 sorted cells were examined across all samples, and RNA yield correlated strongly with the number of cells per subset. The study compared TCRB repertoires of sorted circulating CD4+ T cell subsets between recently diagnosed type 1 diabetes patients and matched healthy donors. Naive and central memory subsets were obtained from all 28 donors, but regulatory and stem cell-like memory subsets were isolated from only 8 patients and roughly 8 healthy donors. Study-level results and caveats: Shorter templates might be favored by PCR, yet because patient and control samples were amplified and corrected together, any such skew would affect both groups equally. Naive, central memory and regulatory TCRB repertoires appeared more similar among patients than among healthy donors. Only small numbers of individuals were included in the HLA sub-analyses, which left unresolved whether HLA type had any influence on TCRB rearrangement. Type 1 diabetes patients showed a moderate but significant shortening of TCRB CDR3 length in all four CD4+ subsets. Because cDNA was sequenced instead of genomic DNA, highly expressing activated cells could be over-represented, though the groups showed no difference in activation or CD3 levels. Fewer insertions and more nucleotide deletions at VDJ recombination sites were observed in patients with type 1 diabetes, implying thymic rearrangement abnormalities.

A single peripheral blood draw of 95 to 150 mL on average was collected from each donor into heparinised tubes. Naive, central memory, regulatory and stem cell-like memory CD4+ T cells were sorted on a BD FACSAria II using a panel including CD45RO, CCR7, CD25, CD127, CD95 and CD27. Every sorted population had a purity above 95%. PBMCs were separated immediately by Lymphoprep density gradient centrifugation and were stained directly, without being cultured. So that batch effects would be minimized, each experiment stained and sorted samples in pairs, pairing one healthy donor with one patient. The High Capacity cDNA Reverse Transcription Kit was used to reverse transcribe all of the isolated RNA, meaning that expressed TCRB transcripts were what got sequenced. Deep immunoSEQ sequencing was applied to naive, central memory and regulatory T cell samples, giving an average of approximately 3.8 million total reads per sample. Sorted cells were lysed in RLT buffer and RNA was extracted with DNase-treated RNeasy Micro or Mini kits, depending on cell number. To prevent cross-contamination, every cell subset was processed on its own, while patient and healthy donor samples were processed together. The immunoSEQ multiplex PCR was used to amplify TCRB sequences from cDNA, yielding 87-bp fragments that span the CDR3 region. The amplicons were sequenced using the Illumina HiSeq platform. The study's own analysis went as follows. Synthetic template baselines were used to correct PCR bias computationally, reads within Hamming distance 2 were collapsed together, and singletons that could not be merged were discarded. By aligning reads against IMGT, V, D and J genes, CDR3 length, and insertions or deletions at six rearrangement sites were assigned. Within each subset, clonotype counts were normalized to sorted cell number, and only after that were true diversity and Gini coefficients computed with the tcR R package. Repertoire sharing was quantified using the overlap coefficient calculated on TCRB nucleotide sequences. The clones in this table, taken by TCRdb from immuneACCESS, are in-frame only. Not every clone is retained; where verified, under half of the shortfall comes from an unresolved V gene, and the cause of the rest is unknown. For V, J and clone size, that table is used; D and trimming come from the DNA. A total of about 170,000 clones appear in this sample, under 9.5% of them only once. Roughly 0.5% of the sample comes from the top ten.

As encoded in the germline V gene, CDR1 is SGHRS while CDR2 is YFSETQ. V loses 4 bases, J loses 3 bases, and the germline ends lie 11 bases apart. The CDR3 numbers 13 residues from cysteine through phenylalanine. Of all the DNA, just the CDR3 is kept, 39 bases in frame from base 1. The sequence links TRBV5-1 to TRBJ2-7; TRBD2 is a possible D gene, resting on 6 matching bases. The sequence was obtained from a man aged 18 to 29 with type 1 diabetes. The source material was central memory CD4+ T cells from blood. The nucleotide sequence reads TGCGCCAGCAGCGCCGCGACTAGCTACGAGCAGTACTTC. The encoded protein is CASSAATSYEQYF.